The clone carrying this T cell receptor (beta chain) has ten or more counts. The sample is drawn from a study of Graves' ophthalmopathy and Graves' hyperthyroidism. From RNA, the CDR3 regions of TCR beta chains were amplified and sequenced. After a first-round RT-PCR with HTBI primers, a second-round multiplex PCR was run. TCRdb re-derived calls from the multiplex PCR reads in MiXCR, one entry per CDR3 protein. The sample comprises 620,000 or so distinct CDR3 sequences, over 20% of which are singletons, and around 7% rests with the top ten. Germline CDR1 reads MRHNA; CDR2 reads SNTAGT. Trimming removed 5 bases from V and 8 bases from J; junction bases left unmatched: 20. The CDR3 is 17 amino acids.

The origin of this receptor is a woman under 30 with stable Graves' hyperthyroidism. Some clones in this sample may be carry-over from other donors' samples. The chain employs TRBV6-4 and TRBJ2-7; 8 bases match TRBD1. The material sequenced was peripheral blood. The DNA of the CDR3 is TGTGCCAGCAGTCCGCTCCTCTCAGGGGGCGCTACTCCGCAGCAGTACTTC. This sequence encodes CASSPLLSGGATPQQYF.